This T cell receptor beta chain was documented in a study of memory CD8 T cells in hepatitis C reinfection. Overall study: Samples late or after reinfection came 12 to 24 weeks post-detection.

Time point described: late/post reinfection, 12 to 24 weeks after detection. The sorted cells went straight to TCR sequencing with no prior in vitro expansion. A couple of donors provided sorted CD3+ CD8+ CD45RO- naive CD8 T cells at all three reinfection time points. The method was immunoSEQ multiplex PCR; TCRdb's version includes in-frame clones alone and lacks a portion of them. The sample lists approximately 49,000 clones; approximately 92% were seen once. Of note for this clone: The target antigen is unknown.

Study findings and constraints: Only 5 or 6 donors prevented definitive conclusions about public clonotypes.

The V and J ends lost 2 bases and 10 bases respectively, with 14 bases between them. There are 13 residues in the CDR3. Germline CDR1 is MGHRA and CDR2 is YSYEKL. The chain joins TRBV4-1 to TRBJ1-1; no firm D call. Sequencing used naive CD8+ T cells sorted from blood. This sequence originates from a young man with hepatitis C virus infection. The CDR3 coding sequence is TGCGCCAGCAGCCAAACTACCCGGGTGGGAGCTTTCTTT. This codes for CASSQTTRVGAFF.